The entry that follows covers one TCR beta chain sequence. Antigen specificity is unknown. The record originates from a study of OX40 agonist ivuxolimab in advanced cancers. Study at large: Patients' therapy was ivuxolimab, an antibody that acts as an agonist of OX40 (CD134). Aged about 23 to 90 with a mean of approximately 57 years, they were more than 80% male. A history of anti-PD-1, anti-PD-L1 or anti-CTLA-4 therapy was acceptable, and approximately 41% had some. General study results and limits: At doses 0.1 to 3.0 mg/kg, CD4+ and CD8+ clones expanded.

Germline lookup yields CDR1 SEHNR and CDR2 FQNEAQ (reference sequence). The CDR3 is made up of 13 amino acids. Deletions cut 1 base from V and 5 bases from J, with 6 bases between. Measured with immunoSEQ multiplex PCR; TCRdb has only the in-frame clones, and not every one. The repertoire includes 52,000 or so clones, approximately 87% of them detected once, and roughly 2.8% sits in the top ten. The source was CD4+ or CD8+ T cells sorted from blood, collected in a trial of the OX40 agonist ivuxolimab. The V call is TRBV7-9, the J call TRBJ1-5; D ambiguous. The TCR was taken from an adult with an advanced solid tumor such as melanoma, head and neck, liver or kidney cancer. In nucleotides, the CDR3 is TGTGCCAGCAGCTTAGGCCGGGATCAGCCCCAGCATTTT. It yields the protein CASSLGRDQPQHF.